This T cell receptor beta chain was captured in a study of neoadjuvant anti-PD-1 for oral cavity cancer. In the study overall: Patients without progression received a fourth nivolumab dose around day 43, then surgical resection on days 50-56.

Blood libraries mostly used roughly 520 ng genomic DNA, six replicates each. Measured with immunoSEQ multiplex PCR; TCRdb has only the in-frame clones, and not every one. There are 65,000 to 70,000 clones in the sample; roughly nine tenths occur only once, and around 2.8% lies in the top ten. Germline values: CDR1 MNHEY, CDR2 SVGAGI. V was clipped by 6 bases and J by 5 bases; unmatched bases: 0. The CDR3 loop spans 11 amino acids. Sample time point: after neoadjuvant nivolumab, at surgical resection. Patients had newly diagnosed, untreated stage II-IVA oral cavity squamous cell carcinoma. PBMCs were not maintained or expanded in culture before analysis.

The chain recombines TRBV6-5 with TRBJ2-5; 7 nucleotides match TRBD1. The sequencing here drew on PBMCs, taken after nivolumab (anti-PD-1) treatment. The sequence came from a person between 35 and 79 years old with oral cavity squamous cell carcinoma. CDR3 sequence: CASRQGETQYF. The CDR3 region has the DNA TGTGCCAGCAGACAGGGGGAGACCCAGTACTTC.